One and the same sample provided the 15 T cell receptor beta chains below, sequenced in a study of control samples from healthy donors and cancer patients. Using immunoSEQ multiplex PCR, the repertoire was profiled, and TCRdb retains in-frame clones only, with some absent. The sample has about 130,000 clones, 80% to 95% seen once. The source material was PBMCs. All receptors derive from a man aged 80 or over with head and neck cancer.

The genes are TRBV27 and TRBJ1-1; D may be TRBD1 (6 bases). CDR1 is MNHEY, CDR2 SMNVEV, per germline (reference sequence). Trimming pared 5 bases from V and 4 bases from J, leaving 11 bases between. The CDR3 is 13 amino acids. This CDR3 is CASSIQGRTEAFF. CDR3 nucleotides: TGTGCCAGCAGTATACAGGGTCGCACTGAAGCTTTCTTT.

The count of this clone is one. This chain links TRBV5-1 with TRBJ1-4, with 8 positions matching TRBD1. Germline trimming cut 4 bases from V and 3 bases from J; bases unmatched to any gene: 5. The CDR3 is made up of 15 amino acids. CDR1 is SGHRS and CDR2 is YFSETQ in the germline V gene. CDR3 nucleotides: TGCGCCAGCAGCCCGCAGGGGGCGGCTAATGAAAAACTGTTTTTT. This encodes CASSPQGAANEKLFF. The full variable domain, completed using reference TRBV5-1 and TRBJ1-4, is KAGVTQTPRYLIKTRGQQVTLSCSPISGHRSVSWYQQTPGQGLQFLFEYFSETQRNKGNFPGRFSGRQFSNSRSEMNVSTLELGDSALYLCASSPQGAANEKLFFGSGTQLSVL.

V and J are TRBV5-1 and TRBJ1-3; no firm D call. Trimming took 4 bases from V and 0 from J, leaving 5 bases between them. The CDR3 has 13 residues. Germline values: CDR1 SGHRS, CDR2 YFSETQ. The CDR3 coding sequence is TGCGCCAGCAGCCGGGACTCTGGAAACACCATATATTTT. Its translation: CASSRDSGNTIYF.

The V call is TRBV12-5, the J call TRBJ2-7; D unresolved. Between the trimmed V and J ends, which lost 1 base and 7 bases, there was a span of 8 bases. Germline CDR1 and CDR2: LGHNT and FRNRAP. This CDR3 contains 12 residues. The CDR3 DNA reads as TGTGCTAGTGGTTTGGGCCTCCTAGAGCAGTACTTC. Its protein product is CASGLGLLEQYF.

The J gene is TRBJ1-2, the V gene TRBV30, with D hard to call. The CDR3 contains 13 residues. The V end lost 1 base, the J end lost 2 bases, and 8 bases lay between the germline ends. Germline V gene data show CDR1 as GTSNPN and CDR2 as SVGIG (reference sequence). CDR3 protein: CAWSADLNYGYTF. The CDR3 DNA follows: TGTGCCTGGAGTGCAGACTTAAACTATGGCTACACCTTC.

As concerns this clone: Other nucleotide sequences in the sample specify the same CDR3. The chain links TRBV9 to TRBJ2-7; possibly TRBD2 for D (6 bases). V lost 0 bases to trimming and J lost 7 bases, with 14 bases between them. The CDR3 loop spans 14 amino acids. Germline CDR1 and CDR2: SGDLS and YYNGEE. The CDR3 DNA follows: TGTGCCAGCAGCGTAGAGACGGGAGCATCAGAGCAGTACTTC. Translation: CASSVETGASEQYF.

This clone was detected only once. The genes are TRBV10-1 and TRBJ2-1; D uncertain. Germline V lookup: CDR1 WNHNN, CDR2 SYGVQD (reference sequence). Deletions cut 2 bases from V and 2 bases from J, with 7 bases between. The CDR3 length is 14 residues. The CDR3 nucleotides read TGCGCCAGCAGTGAGCGGTCAACCTACAATGAGCAGTTCTTC. Translation gives CASSERSTYNEQFF.

The chain uses TRBV4-1 and TRBJ1-2; the D is unclear. This CDR3 region has 12 residues. The germline gives CDR1 MGHRA, CDR2 YSYEKL. Trimming stripped 1 base from V and 3 bases from J, with 3 bases between. CDR3 DNA sequence: TGCGCCAGCAGCCAAGCCTACTATGGCTACACCTTC. It encodes CASSQAYYGYTF.

The chain links TRBV3-1 (or the pseudogene TRBV3-2) to TRBJ1-2; maybe TRBD1 (5 bases). Germline loops: CDR1 LGHDT, CDR2 YNNKEL (reference sequence). This CDR3 has 13 residues. Trimming removed 7 bases at V and 3 bases at J, with 12 bases between. In nucleotides, the CDR3 is TGTGCCAGCACCGTGGGGGAAGACTATGGCTACACCTTC. This translates into CASTVGEDYGYTF.

This chain links TRBV5-4 with TRBJ1-5; the D gene is possibly TRBD1 (5 bases). The V and J ends lost 0 bases and 6 bases respectively, with 13 bases between them. Germline loops: CDR1 SGHNT, CDR2 YYREEE (reference sequence). The CDR3 consists of 15 residues. The CDR3 sequence is CASSLAPGLLQPQHF. The CDR3 DNA reads TGTGCCAGCAGCTTGGCCCCGGGACTTCTTCAGCCCCAGCATTTT.

The chain uses TRBV10-3 and TRBJ2-3; the D call may be TRBD1 or TRBD2 (5 bases each). Germline V gene data show CDR1 as ENHRY and CDR2 as SYGVKD. This CDR3 spans 13 amino acids. The germline V and J ends were trimmed by 11 bases and 0 bases, with 12 bases remaining between them. The CDR3 loop is CAVTRGSTDTQYF. The CDR3 bases are TGTGCCGTGACCCGGGGCAGCACAGATACGCAGTATTTT.

This chain's CDR3 is CALRQEGARRQYF. The DNA of the CDR3 is TGTGCCCTCCGTCAGGAGGGGGCCCGTCGGCAGTACTTC. The chain recombines TRBV30 with TRBJ2-7; maybe TRBD1 (7 bases). CDR3 length: 13 residues. Trimming cost V 8 bases and J 9 bases, with 23 bases left between them. The V gene's germline CDR1 is GTSNPN and CDR2 SVGIG (reference sequence).

CDR3 nucleotide sequence: TGTGCCAGCGGCCGCCGGGCCGCGACGGACGAGCAGTACTTC. It encodes CASGRRAATDEQYF. V gene TRBV6-5 combines with J gene TRBJ2-7, with D unresolved. The V and J ends lost 8 bases and 5 bases respectively, with 19 bases between them. The CDR3 is 14 amino acids. Germline CDR1 MNHEY, CDR2 SVGAGI.

The V and J genes are TRBV5-6 and TRBJ1-2; D unresolved. Germline CDR1 reads SGHDT; CDR2 reads YYEEEE. The CDR3 extends over 13 amino acids. Deletions cut 0 bases from V and 0 bases from J, with 3 bases between. CDR3 region: CASSLVANYGYTF. The DNA of the CDR3 is TGTGCCAGCAGCTTGGTAGCTAACTATGGCTACACCTTC. Full variable domain (missing parts from reference TRBV5-6 and TRBJ1-2): DAGVTQSPTHLIKTRGQQVTLRCSPKSGHDTVSWYQQALGQGPQFIFQYYEEEERQRGNFPDRFSGHQFPNYSSELNVNALLLGDSALYLCASSLVANYGYTFGSGTRLTVV.

V and J are TRBV2 and TRBJ2-1; D may match TRBD1 or TRBD2 (5 bases each). V was shortened by 6 bases and J by 4 bases, with 10 bases between the two germline ends. The CDR3 spans 13 residues. The germline CDR1 and CDR2 sequences are SNHLY and FYNNEI. The CDR3 nucleotides read TGTGCCAGCAGATGGGACCCTTACAATGAGCAGTTCTTC. It translates to CASRWDPYNEQFF. The full variable domain, its missing parts supplied by reference TRBV2 and TRBJ2-1, is EPEVTQTPSHQVTQMGQEVILRCVPISNHLYFYWYRQILGQKVEFLVSFYNNEISEKSEIFDDQFSVERPDGSNFTLKIRSTKLEDSAMYFCASRWDPYNEQFFGPGTRLTVL.